A selection of T cell receptor beta chains follows, all from one sample in a study of neoadjuvant anti-PD-1 for oral cavity cancer. Method: immunoSEQ multiplex PCR; TCRdb's copy keeps in-frame clones and lacks some. The table has approximately 72,000 clones, about four fifths seen once; the top ten hold more than 3%. The sample was PBMCs, taken before nivolumab (anti-PD-1) treatment. These receptors all stem from a person between 40 and 80 years old with oral cavity squamous cell carcinoma. Both conserved end residues are part of each CDR3. Each record gives: V gene, J gene, CDR3 protein.

TRBV7-9	TRBJ1-2	CASSPSWTGSGYTF
TRBV6-4	TRBJ2-2	CASSPAPGLRTGELFF
TRBV6-1	TRBJ2-5	CASSSPEAQYF
TRBV9	TRBJ1-3	CASSPPYGVAPGNTIYF
TRBV11-2	TRBJ2-3	CASSPHGDTQYF
TRBV6-5	TRBJ1-1	CASSYGTGNTEAFF
TRBV9	TRBJ2-2	CASSARGQADGGELFF
TRBV28	TRBJ1-2	CASSPPGQGKSGYTF
TRBV7-2	TRBJ1-5	CASRDRDRGSNQPQHF
TRBV2	TRBJ2-5	CAILGQSQETQYF
TRBV28	TRBJ2-7	CASSPVLAGGIYEQYF
TRBV29-1	TRBJ1-4	CSAGQATNEKLFF
TRBV7-3	TRBJ1-3	CASSSQPPGTGGGNTIYF
TRBV6-1	TRBJ1-1	CARTGLDTEAFF
TRBV9	TRBJ2-3	CASSEGDTQYF
TRBV4-1	TRBJ2-3	CASSQEKDRTDTQYF
TRBV4-2	TRBJ1-3	CASSQAVAPGNTIYF
TRBV4-2	TRBJ2-2	CATALGLAGVGTGELFF
TRBV11-2	TRBJ2-5	CASSLVGLGGAETQYF
TRBV18	TRBJ1-1	CASSPPGTIHTEAFF
TRBV9	TRBJ2-3	CASSVDHGSSTDTQYF
TRBV10-3	TRBJ2-7	CAAGPDEQYF
TRBV6-5	TRBJ2-5	CASSSGTSGKETQYF
TRBV30	TRBJ1-1	CAWSVGEGRGNTEAFF
TRBV6-1	TRBJ2-7	CASSTPGNPYEQYF
TRBV7-3	TRBJ2-7	CASSLTAGRDSYEQYF
TRBV20-1	TRBJ2-7	CSFAGSYEQYF
TRBV7-9	TRBJ1-1	CASSLRGGPEAFF
TRBV5-1	TRBJ2-1	CASSRLTGTSGALYNEQFF
TRBV21-1	TRBJ1-2	CASSTQKKRGYGYTF
TRBV7-9	TRBJ1-2	CASSLSAGANYGYTF
TRBV5-5	TRBJ2-3	CASSLVSGGATVTDTQYF
TRBV6-4	TRBJ1-2	CASSGQGVRSFGYTF
TRBV30	TRBJ2-2	CAWSALQGPGELFF
TRBV11-2	TRBJ1-5	CASSFAGNQPQHF
TRBV20-1	TRBJ1-5	CSWGGQPQHF
TRBV4-1	TRBJ1-5	CASSQVSGQGGNQPQHF
TRBV6-5	TRBJ2-7	CASRRDLEGYEQYF
TRBV6-5	TRBJ1-2	CASTFGQGLDGYTF
TRBV9	TRBJ1-2	CASSVGRGTGDYGYTF
TRBV7-2	TRBJ1-5	CASSGGQGWRPNQPQHF
TRBV4-1	TRBJ2-7	CASSKRQDSYEQYF
TRBV27	TRBJ1-2	CASGFRTGRSRGYTF
TRBV15	TRBJ1-1	CATRVNTEAFF
TRBV5-8	TRBJ2-7	CASSQHRVRSYEQYF
TRBV6-6	TRBJ2-7	CASTSPASYEQYF